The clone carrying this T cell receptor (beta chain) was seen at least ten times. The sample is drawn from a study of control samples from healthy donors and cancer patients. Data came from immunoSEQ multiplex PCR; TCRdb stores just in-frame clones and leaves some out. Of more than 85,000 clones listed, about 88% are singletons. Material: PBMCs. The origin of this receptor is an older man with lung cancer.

The CDR3 loop is CASSLAGRTGELFF. The DNA for the CDR3 is TGTGCCAGCAGTTTAGCGGGGCGCACCGGGGAGCTGTTTTTT. The rearrangement uses TRBV28 and TRBJ2-2; D may be TRBD2 (6 bases). The germline V gene encodes CDR1 MDHEN and CDR2 SYDVKM. V gave up 2 bases and J gave up 4 bases, with 8 bases separating them. This CDR3 has 14 amino acids.